This T cell receptor beta chain comes out of a study of ipilimumab plus nivolumab after autologous stem cell transplantation. On the study more broadly: The DLBCL group included primary refractory and relapsed cases.

The repertoire was sequenced with immunoSEQ multiplex PCR; TCRdb's copy has only in-frame clones and lacks some. Among about 17,000 clones listed, approximately 80% were seen once. V lost 0 bases, J lost 6 bases, and 5 bases lay in between. The CDR3 consists of 13 residues. The V gene's germline CDR1 is SGHVS and CDR2 FNYEAQ. Starting 14 to 28 days after autologous transplant, ipilimumab 1 mg/kg was given. Dosing: nivolumab 3 mg/kg IV, weeks 1, 4, 7, 10, then every two weeks to week 26. The starting material was PBMCs, obtained in a trial of ipilimumab plus nivolumab as post-transplant consolidation. The TCR sequence derives from a male donor with diffuse large B-cell lymphoma. The J gene is TRBJ2-2, the V gene TRBV7-6; either TRBD1 or TRBD2 may supply D (5 bases each). The DNA of the CDR3 is TGTGCCAGCAGCTTAGCGGGGGCCGGGGAGCTGTTTTTT. Protein sequence: CASSLAGAGELFF.